The sequence of this TCR beta chain was determined in a study of T-cell memory formation after mild COVID-19 (dated by TCRdb to about 2021). Looking at the study overall: TCR sequence clusters from the two donors were largely donor specific. T-cell clones expanding and contracting after mild COVID-19 in two donors were tracked by longitudinal TCRalpha and TCRbeta repertoire sequencing. Two young, previously healthy adult volunteers, one female and one male, were included in the cohort. Broader findings and caveats from the paper: Only two mild cases were covered in the study, and larger cohorts including severe cases with pre-infection samples were considered necessary. Contracting CD4+ clones turned up mainly in the CM and EM memory subsets, whereas EMRA was where CD8+ clones were enriched. From day 15 to 85, contracting clones showed balanced CD4/CD8 phenotypes, whereas a second wave of clones that expanded from day 15 to 37 leaned towards CD4+. The detection of some responding clones in pre-infection memory suggests that pre-existing cross-reactive memory T cells joined the SARS-CoV-2 response. The second-wave clones that peaked on day 37 were not confirmed to be SARS-CoV-2 specific.

Turning to this clonotype: There is no known antigen for this receptor. There are no base qualities to consult, and no much larger clone falls within one base.

Ficoll-Paque density gradient centrifugation was used to isolate PBMCs. Instrument used: Illumina NovaSeq 6000. TCRalpha and TCRbeta cDNA libraries were constructed by 5'RACE with constant-segment primers, with sample barcodes and unique molecular identifiers being introduced. RNA was extracted from every sample with Trizol reagent. The libraries were amplified in two PCR steps, and the second step added a second sample barcode and Illumina TruSeq adapters. Libraries were sequenced on an Illumina NovaSeq with 2 x 150 bp paired-end reads. Per the authors' processing: Demultiplexing of reads and collapsing into UMI-guided consensus sequences were performed with migec v1.2.7. Using mixcr v2.1.11, the UMI consensuses were aligned to TRA and TRB V and J templates and assembled into clonotypes. A clonotype was counted as expanded or contracted only if both edgeR and NoisET called the change significant, with noise models trained on biological replicates. For edgeR calls, the cutoffs were a false discovery rate-adjusted p below 0.01 and a log2 fold-change threshold of 1. As an exploratory analysis of dynamics, max-normalized trajectories of the 1000 most abundant clonotypes were examined by PCA with hierarchical clustering. Separately sequenced CD4+ and CD8+ repertoires were used to assign a CD4 or CD8 phenotype to each responding clone. The public reads were run again by TCRdb, first through fastp at Q25 and then through MiXCR, and only productive beta chains were kept. Rows are combined by CDR3 protein, so each entry shows the most common genes and DNA. TCRdb's processing, not the authors' own work, is the source of the V and J calls. The sample table lists 250,000 to 300,000 distinct CDR3 sequences, under 20% of them with a count of one. About a fifth of the sample belongs to the ten largest clones.

The CDR3 starts with the cysteine, ends with the phenylalanine, and has 13 residues. The entry retains the CDR3 DNA only, 39 bases that are in frame from base 1. The germline V gene (reference sequence) gives CDR1 as SGHKS and CDR2 as YYEKEE. Trimming at the junction amounts to 3 bases on V and 5 bases on J, and the germline ends lie 11 bases apart. This receptor was taken from a man aged 18 to 35 who had mild COVID-19 (a few samples of this study predate the infection). The sample titles of this study are shuffled in the database, so cell type and time point are left out; the donor was told from shared clones. Sequenced sample: PBMCs or a T cell subset sorted from them (not recorded which). In this chain, TRBV5-5 is recombined with TRBJ1-2, with a weak D call of TRBD1 (6 bases match). The nucleotide sequence is given as TGTGCCAGCAGCTGGACAGAGGAGTATGGCTACACCTTC. Its protein reads: CASSWTEEYGYTF. With the rest looked up from the reference TRBV5-5 and TRBJ1-2 genes rather than sequenced, the full variable domain is DAGVTQSPTHLIKTRGQQVTLRCSPISGHKSVSWYQQVLGQGPQFIFQYYEKEERGRGNFPDRFSARQFPNYSSELNVNALLLGDSALYLCASSWTEEYGYTFGSGTRLTVV.